These 11 T cell receptor beta chains were sequenced from one sample in a study of human T cells and chemical hapten exposure. TCRdb re-called the RACE reads with MiXCR, one entry per CDR3 protein. The sample lists approximately 80,000 distinct CDR3 sequences, 10% to 13% occurring once. The time point: patch test 2, 6 weeks after DPC sensitization. The treatment here: therapeutic diphenylcyclopropenone sensitization with weekly scalp DPC. The sample here was whole blood, taken in connection with sensitization to the hapten diphenylcyclopropenone (DPC). The source of these receptors is a woman in her thirties with alopecia areata. Some clones in this sample may be carry-over from other donors' samples.

This clonotype occurred many times. The chain uses TRBV27 and TRBJ1-6; D unclear. CDR3 length equals 13 residues. Between the trimmed V and J ends, which lost 6 bases and 7 bases, there was a span of 10 bases. Germline V CDR1 and CDR2: MNHEY, SMNVEV (reference sequence). The CDR3 reads CASSENRNSPLHF. The CDR3 bases are TGTGCCAGCAGCGAGAACAGAAATTCACCCCTCCACTTT.

At least ten counts were recorded for this clonotype. This sequence joins TRBV14 and TRBJ2-3; D remains unclear. The CDR3 covers 13 residues. Germline V gene lookup returns CDR1 SGHDN and CDR2 FVKESK. With 4 bases removed from V and 1 base from J, the gap between germline ends came to 6 bases. The CDR3 DNA sequence: TGTGCCAGCAGCCTCTGGGGCACAGATACGCAGTATTTT. This codes for CASSLWGTDTQYF.

This clonotype was found a few times. The chain carries TRBV3-1 and TRBJ1-3; D unresolved. Germline CDR1 and CDR2: LGHDT and YNNKEL (reference sequence). This CDR3 has 12 residues. The germline V and J ends were trimmed by 4 bases and 2 bases, with 3 bases remaining between them. The CDR3 region has the DNA TGTGCCAGCAGCCTCCCTGGAAACACCATATATTTT. Translation gives CASSLPGNTIYF. Together with reference TRBV3-1 and TRBJ1-3, the CDR3 gives the full variable domain: DTAVSQTPKYLVTQMGNDKSIKCEQNLGHDTMYWYKQDSKKFLKIMFSYNNKELIINETVPNRFSPKSPDKAHLNLHINSLELGDSAVYFCASSLPGNTIYFGEGSWLTVV.

This clonotype occurred many times. CDR3 residues: CASRETLNYGYTF. The DNA of the CDR3 is TGTGCCAGCAGAGAGACACTGAACTATGGCTACACCTTC. The chain couples TRBV6-5 to TRBJ1-2, with D hard to call. CDR1 and CDR2 (germline): MNHEY, SVGAGI. Trimming took off 6 bases at V and 2 bases at J, with 10 bases between the two ends. The CDR3 covers 13 residues.

This clonotype was counted a few times. This chain links TRBV20-1 with TRBJ2-1; 9 bases match TRBD2. The germline CDR1 and CDR2 sequences are DFQATT and SNEGSKA (reference sequence). The J segment lost 8 bases and the V segment lost 6 bases, leaving 11 bases of the junction unmatched. The CDR3 has 14 amino acids. CDR3 coding DNA: TGCAGTGCCAGCCCCCGTAGCGGGGGTGATGAGCAGTTCTTC. This encodes CSASPRSGGDEQFF.

The chain combines TRBV6-5 with TRBJ1-6, with TRBD1 matching 9 bases. This CDR3 comprises 14 residues. Germline V lookup: CDR1 MNHEY, CDR2 SVGAGI. Trimming cost V 6 bases and J 9 bases; bases outside gene matches: 6. The CDR3 is CASRGTGRPSPLHF. The CDR3 region has the DNA TGTGCCAGCAGAGGGACAGGGCGACCTTCACCCCTCCACTTT.

The J gene is TRBJ1-4, the V gene TRBV19, with 7 nucleotides matching TRBD1. There are 14 residues in the CDR3. Germline trimming cut 7 bases from V and 1 base from J; bases unmatched to any gene: 3. CDR1 and CDR2 from the germline V gene are LNHDA and SQIVND (reference sequence). The CDR3 DNA follows: TGTGCCAGTACCCCAGGGGGAACTAATGAAAAACTGTTTTTT. Amino acid sequence: CASTPGGTNEKLFF.

The chain recombines TRBV4-3 with TRBJ1-2; 8 bases are a match to TRBD1. Germline values: CDR1 LGHNA, CDR2 YSLEER. Trimming cost V 4 bases and J 7 bases; bases outside gene matches: 14. This CDR3 is 16 amino acids long. Written as DNA, the CDR3 is TGCGCCAGCAGCCGCTACGAGGACAGGGCGAGCGGTGGCTACACCTTC. The encoded protein is CASSRYEDRASGGYTF.

This clonotype was recorded many times. The V and J genes are TRBV18 and TRBJ1-3, with D hard to call. V lost 5 bases, J lost 0 bases, and 23 bases lay in between. The CDR3 has 19 amino acids. The germline CDR1 and CDR2 sequences are KGHSH and LQKENI. In DNA form, the CDR3 reads TGTGCCAGCTCAGCTCAGGTTAACAGCGGCACTTTCTCTGGAAACACCATATATTTT. Translating it yields CASSAQVNSGTFSGNTIYF.

This clonotype was detected many times. The chain recombines TRBV20-1 with TRBJ1-2; D might be TRBD1 (5 bases). The V end was cut by 6 bases, the J end by 7 bases, with 12 bases between. Germline lookup yields CDR1 DFQATT and CDR2 SNEGSKA (reference sequence). The CDR3 is 11 residues long. DNA of the CDR3: TGCAGTGCAGGGGAAAGCAGTGGCTACACCTTC. Translating gives CSAGESSGYTF.

In this sample, this clonotype turned up many times. The genes are TRBV3-1 and TRBJ2-1; weak D call: TRBD2 (5 bases). The CDR3 is 16 residues long. Germline V gives CDR1 LGHDT, CDR2 YNNKEL (reference sequence). Trimming cost V 0 bases and J 4 bases, with 13 bases left between them. The CDR3 DNA follows: TGTGCCAGCAGCCAAGATCAAGGACGGGGATACAATGAGCAGTTCTTC. Amino acids: CASSQDQGRGYNEQFF.